The next 9 T cell receptor beta chains were all read from a single sample in a study of low-dose radiotherapy and immunotherapy resistance in tumors. Covering alpha and beta chains, TRAV- and TRBV-specific primers were used for the first-strand cDNA. TCR amplification involved about 19 PCR cycles with a constant-region primer and V-primer adapter. TCRdb fed the reads into MiXCR, producing one record per CDR3 protein. The sample yields tens of thousands of distinct CDR3 sequences, approximately 26% seen once. Time point described: before trial treatment. The sample was PBMCs, taken before treatment. The receptors originated from a male donor with prostate cancer.

This clonotype was recorded at least ten times. The chain employs TRBV15 and TRBJ1-6, with a possible D match to TRBD1 (6 bases). Germline CDR1 reads LNHNV; CDR2 reads YYDKDF (reference sequence). Trimming shortened V by 6 bases and J by 4 bases, and 7 bases separated the two germline ends. This CDR3 comprises 13 residues. The CDR3 sequence is CATRDSYNSPLHF. CDR3 nucleotide sequence: TGTGCCACCAGGGACAGTTATAATTCACCCCTCCACTTT. The complete variable domain, with remaining parts taken from reference TRBV15 and TRBJ1-6, reads DAMVIQNPRYQVTQFGKPVTLSCSQTLNHNVMYWYQQKSSQAPKLLFHYYDKDFNNEADTPDNFQSRRPNTSFCFLDIRSPGLGDTAMYLCATRDSYNSPLHFGNGTRLTVT.

This clonotype occurred many times. The chain combines TRBV29-1 with TRBJ2-2; D gene unclear. Trimming shortened V by 0 bases and J by 0 bases, and 11 bases separated the two germline ends. Germline CDR1 and CDR2: SQVTM and ANQGSEA. This CDR3 is 16 amino acids long. CDR3 sequence reads: CSVEDRSKANTGELFF. CDR3 nucleotides: TGCAGCGTTGAAGATCGGTCCAAAGCGAACACCGGGGAGCTGTTTTTT.

Concerning this clonotype itself: One base separates it from a far larger clone, so it is likely a read error. The V and J genes are TRBV5-3 and TRBJ2-3, with 7 nucleotides matching TRBD1. TRBV5-3 is assigned to the ORF class and has an uncertain function. This CDR3 region has 14 residues. The CDR3 here is CASSLGQSRDTQYF. CDR3 bases: TGTGCCAGCAGCTTGGGACAGAGCAGAGATACGCAGTATTTT.

At least ten counts were recorded for this clonotype. V and J are TRBV7-2 and TRBJ2-5, with 7 bases lining up with TRBD2. Trimming cost V 5 bases and J 1 base; bases outside gene matches: 4. CDR3 size: 14 residues. CDR1 and CDR2 from the germline V gene are SGHTA and FQGNSA. Written as DNA, the CDR3 is TGTGCCAGCAGCCCCTGGGAGGGCCAAGAGACCCAGTACTTC. It codes for CASSPWEGQETQYF.

The rearrangement joins TRBV3-1 to TRBJ2-1; 8 bases line up with TRBD1. The CDR3 spans 15 residues. Germline V gene lookup returns CDR1 LGHDT and CDR2 YNNKEL (reference sequence). With V trimmed by 2 bases and J by 0 bases, 0 bases remained unmatched. CDR3 coding DNA: TGTGCCAGCAGCCAAACAGGGGGCTCCTACAATGAGCAGTTCTTC. Its protein product is CASSQTGGSYNEQFF.

Many counts were recorded for this clonotype. The chain employs TRBV6-6 and TRBJ1-2; TRBD1 matches 10 bases. Germline V gene sequence: CDR1 MNHNY, CDR2 SVGAGI (reference sequence). The CDR3 covers 15 residues. V gave up 5 bases and J gave up 3 bases; unmatched junction bases: 6. CDR3 coding DNA: TGTGCCAGCAGTCCCCGGGACAGGGGATACTATGGCTACACCTTC. Amino acids: CASSPRDRGYYGYTF.

Points on this clonotype: A far larger clone lies a single base away; this is likely a read error. CDR3 loop: CASSLVGSSYEQFF. Written as DNA, the CDR3 is TGTGCCAGCAGCTTAGTGGGGAGCTCCTACGAGCAGTTCTTC. The chain recombines TRBV7-4 with TRBJ2-1; possible D gene TRBD2, 5 bases. The germline CDR1 and CDR2 sequences are SGHVT and SQSDAQ. The CDR3 runs 14 residues. The ends were cut back, 1 base at V and 10 bases at J, with 14 bases in the middle.

In its sample, this clonotype was seen many times. This chain uses TRBV18 with TRBJ1-1; D gene unclear. Germline-derived CDR1 and CDR2 are KGHSH and LQKENI. The CDR3 length is 13 residues. V lost 1 base, J lost 3 bases, and 6 bases lay in between. CDR3 region: CASSPRSDTEAFF. The CDR3 nucleotides read TGTGCCAGCTCACCACGGAGCGACACTGAAGCTTTCTTT.

Turning to this clonotype: A read error likely explains this, since a far larger clone differs by one base. The conserved phenylalanine or tryptophan normally closing the CDR3 is absent here, so this likely arose from a read error. J is TRBJ2-7 and V is TRBV5-8, with D perhaps matching TRBD1 or TRBD2 (6 bases each). CDR3 length equals 15 residues. V was trimmed by 0 bases and J by 3 bases, leaving 13 bases between them. Per germline, CDR1 SGHTS and CDR2 YDEGEE. In nucleotides, the CDR3 is TGTGCCAGCAGCTTGGTTGGGGGGCAGGTCTACGAGCAGTACTAC. It codes for CASSLVGGQVYEQYY.